This T cell receptor (beta chain) derives from a study of early T cells in non-severe SARS-CoV-2 infection. Study-wide results and limits: There was a bias toward anti-spike CD8 responses in VDJdb matching, which missed private and CD4 specificities.

Using its own MiXCR run on the 5' RACE reads, TCRdb lists one record per CDR3 protein. The sample consists of tens of thousands of distinct CDR3 sequences, around 12% of them appearing once. CDR3 length equals 11 residues. V dropped 9 bases and J dropped 1 base, with 5 bases sitting between them. Looked up from germline, CDR1 is ENHRY and CDR2 is SYGVKD. Of note for this clonotype: Its target is not known.

The chain employs TRBV10-3 and TRBJ2-3, with D unclear. The source of this sequence is an adult who was a healthcare worker with PCR-confirmed SARS-CoV-2 infection or an uninfected control (not recorded which). Sample: whole blood, taken at baseline. CDR3 in amino acids: CAIAGTDTQYF. In nucleotides, the CDR3 is TGTGCCATAGCCGGCACAGATACGCAGTATTTT.